The sequence of this TCR beta chain was determined in a study of T cells in Graves' hyperthyroidism and ophthalmopathy. Whole-study results and caveats: Most clonotypes expanded in the thyroid (above 0.001) were also present in blood.

RNA transcripts were the template for amplifying TCR beta CDR3 regions. First-round RT-PCR targeting the TCR CDR3 was performed with the HTBI primer set. TCRdb used MiXCR to reprocess the multiplex PCR reads, holding one entry per CDR3 protein. The repertoire holds over 250,000 distinct CDR3 sequences, with less than 30% as singletons. Germline V CDR1 and CDR2: MDHEN, SYDVKM. The CDR3 is 9 amino acids. The ends were cut back, 8 bases at V and 6 bases at J, with 4 bases in the middle. Newly diagnosed hyperthyroidism patients aged 18 to 65 years had disease lasting under 2 months. Clinical symptoms, serum thyroxine and TRAb, thyroid ultrasound and orbital computed tomography were used for the diagnoses. Concerning this clonotype: Its cognate antigen is unknown.

The sequenced sample consisted of blood. The sequence came from a middle-aged man with Graves' hyperthyroidism that later progressed to Graves' ophthalmopathy. The chain is built from TRBV28 and TRBJ1-2, with D hard to call. The DNA for the CDR3 is TGTGCCAGCGGGGATGGCTACACCTTC. Translating gives CASGDGYTF.